The source of this TCR beta chain is a study of T cells in Graves' hyperthyroidism and ophthalmopathy. In this sample, this clonotype turned up many times. The TCR beta CDR3 regions underwent amplification using RNA transcripts as the source. Researchers ran a first-round RT-PCR on the TCR CDR3 using the HTBI primer set. TCRdb called the multiplex PCR reads again in MiXCR, with one record for every CDR3 protein. The data show roughly 420,000 distinct CDR3 sequences, with around 16% seen just once and around an eighth held by the top ten. Germline V gene data show CDR1 as MNHEY and CDR2 as SMNVEV (reference sequence). V dropped 4 bases and J dropped 0 bases, with 9 bases sitting between them. The CDR3 consists of 14 residues.

The receptor's source is a woman younger than 35 with Graves' hyperthyroidism. Material for sequencing was blood. V usage is TRBV27 and J usage is TRBJ1-2; D is ambiguous. In nucleotides, the CDR3 is TGTGCCAGCAGTTCCTTTAAGGCTAACTATGGCTACACCTTC. This sequence encodes CASSSFKANYGYTF.